This T cell receptor (beta chain) emerged from a study of T cell responses to AZD1222 COVID-19 vaccine. The CDR3 has 15 residues. Germline lookup yields CDR1 MNHEY and CDR2 SVGAGI. Between the trimmed V and J ends, which lost 10 bases and 2 bases, there was a span of 15 bases. Produced via immunoSEQ multiplex PCR; TCRdb's table is partial and in-frame only. The repertoire has 150,000 to 200,000 clones, about 92% of them found once; the top ten carry 5% to 6.5%. The sequencing used peripheral blood, collected 28 days after the second AZD1222 dose. The TCR sequence derives from an adult who received the AZD1222 COVID-19 vaccine. V usage is TRBV6-5 and J usage is TRBJ1-6; D is undetermined. CDR3 in DNA: TGTGCCACCCTTGGAATACTAACCTATAATTCACCCCTCCACTTT. Amino acid sequence: CATLGILTYNSPLHF.